Below are 16 T cell receptor beta chains sequenced from a single sample in a study of T cell repertoires in aging, cancer and after chemotherapy (dated by TCRdb to the late 2010s). TCR beta rearrangements were amplified from genomic DNA extracted from peripheral blood rather than from sorted cells or RNA. The instrument was an Illumina MiSeq. Rearranged TRB sequences spanning V, D and J segments were amplified in a multiplex touch-down PCR with a mixed TRB-A/B primer pool. TCRdb reran the public reads through fastp at Q25 and MiXCR, keeping productive beta chains. Rows are unified per CDR3 protein, each entry keeping the most common DNA and genes. A total of 2,600 or so distinct CDR3 sequences appear in this sample, 50% of them only once. Together, the top ten hold 3.5% to 4.5% of the sample. What was sequenced was blood. The origin of the receptors is a human donor with a solid tumor.

The chain uses TRBV18 and TRBJ2-7; no definite D call. This CDR3 is built from 16 residues. Germline values: CDR1 KGHSH, CDR2 LQKENI. V was clipped by 3 bases and J by 5 bases, with 20 bases between them. The CDR3 protein is CASSPTLVSTHHEQYF. In DNA form, the CDR3 reads TGTGCCAGCTCACCGACCTTGGTCTCGACCCACCACGAGCAGTACTTC.

This chain links TRBV29-1 with TRBJ2-5; no firm D call. There are 14 residues in the CDR3. The ends were cut back, 3 bases at V and 2 bases at J, with 13 bases in the middle. Germline V gene lookup returns CDR1 SQVTM and CDR2 ANQGSEA. Here the CDR3 DNA reads TGCAGCGTTGAGATCCCAGAAGCTCAAGAGACCCAGTACTTC. Translation: CSVEIPEAQETQYF.

The chain uses TRBV6-5 and TRBJ2-1, with a tentative D call TRBD1 (6 bases). V lost 6 bases, J lost 5 bases, and 11 bases lay in between. This CDR3 contains 13 residues. Looked up from germline, CDR1 is MNHEY and CDR2 is SVGAGI. The CDR3 coding sequence is TGTGCCAGCAGCACAGGGCTAAACAATGAGCAGTTCTTC. This encodes CASSTGLNNEQFF.

Only a few counts were recorded for this clonotype. V and J are TRBV12-3 or TRBV12-4 and TRBJ1-2, with unresolved D. This CDR3 is built from 12 residues. Trimming took off 1 base at V and 5 bases at J, with 5 bases between the two ends. The CDR3 here is CASSLGSYGYTF. The CDR3, as DNA: TGTGCCAGCAGTTTAGGGAGTTATGGCTACACCTTC.

The rearrangement links TRBV18 to TRBJ2-2; 7 nucleotides align to TRBD1. The CDR3 length is 15 residues. The V and J ends lost 1 base and 5 bases, in that order; junction bases with no gene match: 4. The germline gives CDR1 KGHSH, CDR2 LQKENI. CDR3 region: CASSPQGGATGELFF. CDR3 DNA sequence: TGTGCCAGCTCACCACAAGGGGGCGCAACCGGGGAGCTGTTTTTT.

The V call is TRBV19, the J call TRBJ1-2; 7 bases fit TRBD1. The CDR3 totals 15 residues. The germline V gene encodes CDR1 LNHDA and CDR2 SQIVND (reference sequence). Trimming took 2 bases from V and 4 from J; bases not matched to a gene: 7. The CDR3 is CASSITTGTAYGYTF. DNA of the CDR3: TGTGCCAGTAGTATAACTACCGGGACAGCCTATGGCTACACCTTC.

The chain uses TRBV24-1 and TRBJ1-2; 10 bases are shared with TRBD1. The CDR3 extends over 12 amino acids. The V gene's germline CDR1 is KGHDR and CDR2 SFDVKD. The trim removed 7 bases at V and 7 bases at J, leaving 2 bases unmatched. CDR3 residues: CATSGQGGGYTF. The CDR3 DNA sequence: TGTGCCACCAGCGGACAGGGGGGTGGCTACACCTTC.

V is TRBV6-5 and J is TRBJ1-6; maybe TRBD1 (6 bases). The CDR3 totals 14 residues. Germline CDR1 MNHEY, CDR2 SVGAGI. V was pared by 2 bases and J by 10 bases, with 12 bases between. In DNA form, the CDR3 reads TGTGCCAGCAGTTACGAGGGGGAAAGCTCACCCCTCCACTTT. It specifies CASSYEGESSPLHF.

The chain carries TRBV6-6 and TRBJ2-6; D gene uncertain. Germline lookup yields CDR1 MNHNY and CDR2 SVGAGI (reference sequence). This CDR3 region has 16 residues. V lost 7 bases, J lost 2 bases, and 15 bases lay in between. This CDR3 reads CASTAILDAGANVLTF. In DNA form, the CDR3 reads TGTGCCAGCACAGCCATTTTAGACGCTGGGGCCAACGTCCTGACTTTC.

The rearrangement links TRBV30 to TRBJ1-5, with D hard to call. The CDR3 runs 13 residues. V was cut by 2 bases and J by 3 bases, with 8 bases left in between. Germline assignment: CDR1 GTSNPN and CDR2 SVGIG (reference sequence). CDR3 sequence (DNA): TGTGCCTGGAGTTCGGGGTTCAATCAGCCCCAGCATTTT. It translates to CAWSSGFNQPQHF.

This clonotype was seen a few times. CDR3 sequence: CASTPGTNVLTF. The CDR3 DNA follows: TGTGCCAGCACCCCTGGAACCAACGTCCTGACTTTC. This chain connects TRBV6-1 to TRBJ2-6; no clear D gene. The CDR3 runs to 12 residues. Germline CDR1 and CDR2: MNHNS and SASEGT. The germline V and J ends were trimmed by 7 bases and 8 bases, with 9 bases remaining between them.

The rearrangement joins TRBV5-1 to TRBJ1-4; no reliable D call. V lost 4 bases and J lost 4, with 14 bases in between. This CDR3 comprises 15 residues. In germline, CDR1 is SGHRS, CDR2 YFSETQ. The CDR3 sequence: CASSADTTSNEKLFF. CDR3 coding DNA: TGCGCCAGCAGCGCCGACACAACCAGTAATGAAAAACTGTTTTTT.

The chain couples TRBV7-2 to TRBJ2-1; 10 nucleotides agree with TRBD2. The CDR3 contains 15 residues. Germline-derived CDR1 and CDR2 are SGHTA and FQGNSA. V shed 4 bases and J 7 bases; nucleotides not matched to a gene: 7. CDR3 in amino acids: CASSSRLAGENEQFF. Written as DNA, the CDR3 is TGTGCCAGCAGCTCTCGACTAGCGGGCGAGAATGAGCAGTTCTTC.

This clonotype appeared a single time. J is TRBJ1-1 and V is TRBV5-4, with unresolved D. The length of the CDR3 is 14 residues. Germline CDR1 SGHNT, CDR2 YYREEE (reference sequence). Trimming removed 0 bases at V and 2 bases at J, with 8 bases between. The CDR3 bases are TGTGCCAGCAGCTTGGGTGAGGAAAACACTGAAGCTTTCTTT. It is translated as CASSLGEENTEAFF.

This chain links TRBV7-2 with TRBJ1-6; a weak D match, TRBD1 (5 bases). CDR1 and CDR2 (germline): SGHTA, FQGNSA. The CDR3 consists of 15 residues. V lost 0 bases, J lost 8 bases, and 11 bases lay in between. In DNA form, the CDR3 reads TGTGCCAGCAGCTTAGCATCCGGGGCCGATTCACCCCTCCACTTT. Translated: CASSLASGADSPLHF.

J is TRBJ1-5 and V is TRBV27; TRBD1 might be the D (5 bases). The CDR3 extends over 15 amino acids. From germline, CDR1 is MNHEY and CDR2 SMNVEV (reference sequence). V lost 3 bases, J lost 6 bases, and 15 bases lay in between. In DNA form, the CDR3 reads TGTGCCAGCAGTTTGGGACCTCCGGGACCTCAGCCCCAGCATTTT. The encoded protein is CASSLGPPGPQPQHF.